This TCR beta chain was documented in a study of T cells in Graves' hyperthyroidism and ophthalmopathy. Orbital computed tomography and thyroid ultrasound, together with serum TRAb and thyroxine and clinical symptoms, were used for diagnoses. Researchers amplified the TCR beta CDR3 regions from RNA transcripts. The TCR CDR3 first-round RT-PCR relied on the HTBI primer set. TCRdb redid the calling of the multiplex PCR reads with MiXCR, one entry per CDR3 protein. The sample lists 200,000 to 250,000 distinct CDR3 sequences, over 15% occurring once. This clonotype occurred a few times. The CDR3 contains 17 residues. The V end was cut by 3 bases, the J end by 0 bases, with 18 bases between. From germline, CDR1 is SGHDT and CDR2 YYEEEE.

Sequencing was performed on blood. This TCR derives from a woman younger than 35 with Graves' ophthalmopathy. V usage is TRBV5-6 and J usage is TRBJ1-1, with D maybe TRBD1 (5 bases). CDR3 in DNA: TGTGCCAGCAGCTGGGGAAATACAGGTTTCATGAACACTGAAGCTTTCTTT. Its translation: CASSWGNTGFMNTEAFF.